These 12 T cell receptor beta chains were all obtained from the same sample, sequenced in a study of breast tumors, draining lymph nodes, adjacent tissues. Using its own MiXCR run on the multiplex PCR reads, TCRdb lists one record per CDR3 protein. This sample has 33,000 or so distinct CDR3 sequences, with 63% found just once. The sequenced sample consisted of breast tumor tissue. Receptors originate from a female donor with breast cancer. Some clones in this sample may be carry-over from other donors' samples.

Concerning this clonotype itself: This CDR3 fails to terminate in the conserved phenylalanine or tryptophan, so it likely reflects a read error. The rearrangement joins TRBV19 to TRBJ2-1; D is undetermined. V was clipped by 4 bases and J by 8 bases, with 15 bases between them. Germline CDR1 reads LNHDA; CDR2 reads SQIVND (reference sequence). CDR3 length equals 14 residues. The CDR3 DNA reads TGTGCCAGTAGTACAGGCCCCTTTTTGTATGAGCAGTTCTAC. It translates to CASSTGPFLYEQFY.

CDR3 in DNA: TGTGCCACCAGCAGAAGCACAGATACGCAGTATTTT. This encodes CATSRSTDTQYF. The gene calls are TRBV15 and TRBJ2-3; D uncertain. Germline lookup yields CDR1 LNHNV and CDR2 YYDKDF (reference sequence). V gave up 2 bases and J gave up 0 bases, with 0 bases separating them. The CDR3 totals 12 residues.

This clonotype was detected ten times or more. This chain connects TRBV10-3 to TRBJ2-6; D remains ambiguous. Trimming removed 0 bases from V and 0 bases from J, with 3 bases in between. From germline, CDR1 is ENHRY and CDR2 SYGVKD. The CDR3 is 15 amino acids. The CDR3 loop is CAISESGSGANVLTF. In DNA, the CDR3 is TGTGCCATCAGTGAGTCAGGCTCTGGGGCCAACGTCCTGACTTTC.

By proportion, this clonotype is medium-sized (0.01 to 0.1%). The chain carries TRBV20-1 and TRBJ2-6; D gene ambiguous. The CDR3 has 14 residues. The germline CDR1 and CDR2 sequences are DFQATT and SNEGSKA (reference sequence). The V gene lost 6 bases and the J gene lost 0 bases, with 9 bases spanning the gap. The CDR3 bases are TGCAGTGCCGTAAGGGCCTCTGGGGCCAACGTCCTGACTTTC. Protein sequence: CSAVRASGANVLTF.

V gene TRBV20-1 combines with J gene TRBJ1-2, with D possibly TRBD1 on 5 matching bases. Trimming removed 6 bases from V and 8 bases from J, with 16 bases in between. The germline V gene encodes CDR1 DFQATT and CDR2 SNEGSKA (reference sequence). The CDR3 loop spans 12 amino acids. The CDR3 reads CSAPTDPGGYTF. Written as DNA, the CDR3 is TGCAGTGCACCGACAGATCCGGGCGGCTACACCTTC.

The CDR3 bases are TGTGCCAGCAGGGGGTTTAATGAAAAACTGTTTTTT. Translation gives CASRGFNEKLFF. This chain uses TRBV25-1 with TRBJ1-4; the D is unclear. This CDR3 has 12 residues. Per the germline V gene, CDR1 is MGHDK and CDR2 is SYGVNS. The ends were cut back, 6 bases at V and 4 bases at J, with 6 bases in the middle.

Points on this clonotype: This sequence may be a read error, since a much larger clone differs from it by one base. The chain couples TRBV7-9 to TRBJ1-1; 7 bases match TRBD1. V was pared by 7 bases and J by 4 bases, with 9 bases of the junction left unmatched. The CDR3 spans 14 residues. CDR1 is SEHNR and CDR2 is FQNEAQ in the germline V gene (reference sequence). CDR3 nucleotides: TGTGCCAGCATCAAAAGGACAGGAGGCACTGAAGCTTTCTTT. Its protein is CASIKRTGGTEAFF.

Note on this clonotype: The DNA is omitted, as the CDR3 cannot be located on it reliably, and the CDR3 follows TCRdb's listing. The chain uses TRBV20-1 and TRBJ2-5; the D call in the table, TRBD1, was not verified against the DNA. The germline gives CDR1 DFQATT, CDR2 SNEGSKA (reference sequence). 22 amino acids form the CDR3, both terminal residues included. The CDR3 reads CSARVVGGTTWGYTFGSGTQYF.

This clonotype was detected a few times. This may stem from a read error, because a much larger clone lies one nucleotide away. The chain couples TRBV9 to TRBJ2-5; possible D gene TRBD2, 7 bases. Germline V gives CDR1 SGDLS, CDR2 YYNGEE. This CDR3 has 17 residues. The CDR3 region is CASGVGGREGGQATQYF. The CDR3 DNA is TGTGCCAGCGGCGTAGGGGGTAGAGAGGGGGGGCAAGCGACCCAGTACTTC.

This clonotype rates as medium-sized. Written as DNA, the CDR3 is TGCGCCAGCAGCTTGCCGAATCTAGACAGGCAGAGGTACTTC. Amino acids: CASSLPNLDRQRYF. The chain combines TRBV5-1 with TRBJ2-5; tentative D call: TRBD1 (6 bases). CDR1 and CDR2 (germline): SGHRS, YFSETQ. V was shortened by 1 base and J by 13 bases, with 20 bases between the two germline ends. There are 14 residues in the CDR3.

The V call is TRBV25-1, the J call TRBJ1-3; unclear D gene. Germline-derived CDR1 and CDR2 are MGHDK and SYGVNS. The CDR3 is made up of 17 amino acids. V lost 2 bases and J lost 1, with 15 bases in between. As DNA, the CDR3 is TGTGCCAGCAGTGAACTCACGTCGGGAAAGTCTGGAAACACCATATATTTT. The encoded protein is CASSELTSGKSGNTIYF.

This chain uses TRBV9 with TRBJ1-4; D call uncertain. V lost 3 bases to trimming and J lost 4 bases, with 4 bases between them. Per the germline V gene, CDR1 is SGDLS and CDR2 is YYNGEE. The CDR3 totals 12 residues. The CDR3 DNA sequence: TGTGCCAGCAGCGGCAGTAATGAAAAACTGTTTTTT. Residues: CASSGSNEKLFF.